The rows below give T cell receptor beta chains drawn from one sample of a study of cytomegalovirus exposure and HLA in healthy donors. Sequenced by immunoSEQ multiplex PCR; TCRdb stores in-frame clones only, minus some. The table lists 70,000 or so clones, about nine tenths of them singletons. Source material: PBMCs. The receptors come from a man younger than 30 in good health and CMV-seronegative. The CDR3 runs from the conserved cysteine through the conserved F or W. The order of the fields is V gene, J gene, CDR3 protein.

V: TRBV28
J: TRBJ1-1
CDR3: CASGTGRRGTEAFF

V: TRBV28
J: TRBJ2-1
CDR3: CASSPQSGSSYNEQFF

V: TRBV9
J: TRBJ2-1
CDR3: CASSLGLAGAGGGQFF

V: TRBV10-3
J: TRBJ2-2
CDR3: CAISESDRGYGELFF

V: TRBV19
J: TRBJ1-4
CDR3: CASRKWTGHNEKLFF

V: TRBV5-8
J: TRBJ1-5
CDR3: CASSLRSGYRVRPQHF

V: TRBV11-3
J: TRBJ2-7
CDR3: CASSRDLSGTRIYEQYF

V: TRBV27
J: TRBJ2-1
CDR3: CASRRPGTSSFAEQFF

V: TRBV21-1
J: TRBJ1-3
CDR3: CAGPQGFSGNTIYF

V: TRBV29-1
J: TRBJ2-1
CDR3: CSVVVGLAGVAYNEQFF

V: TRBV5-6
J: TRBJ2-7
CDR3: CASSFGQTKDEQYF

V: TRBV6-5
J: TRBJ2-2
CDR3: CASSPTGGSVELFF

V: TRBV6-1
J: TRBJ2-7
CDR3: CASRTSGNSGEQYF

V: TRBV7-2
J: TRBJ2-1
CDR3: CASSFSRNNEQFF

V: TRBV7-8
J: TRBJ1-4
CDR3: CASSGGTVLNEKLFF

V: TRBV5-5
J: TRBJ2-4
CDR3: CASSLGSGVKNIQYF

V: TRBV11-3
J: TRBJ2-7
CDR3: CASSFSWDTAAYEQYF

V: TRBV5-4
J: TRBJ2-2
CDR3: CASSPERGGRNTGELFF

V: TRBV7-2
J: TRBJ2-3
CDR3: CASSYQIADLSTDTQYF

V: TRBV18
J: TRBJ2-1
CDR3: CASSPREAWGKVALYNEQFF

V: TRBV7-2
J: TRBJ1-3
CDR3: CASSLGTGSGNTIYF

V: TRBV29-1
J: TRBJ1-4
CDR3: CSVAGERRSEKLFF

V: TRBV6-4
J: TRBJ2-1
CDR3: CASSDEASGYNEQFF

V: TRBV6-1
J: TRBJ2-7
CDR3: CASSALYIDRAFLKQQYF

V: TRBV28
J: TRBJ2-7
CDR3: CASRQGAYEQYF

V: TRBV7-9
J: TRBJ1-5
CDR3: CASSTSEEFRHF

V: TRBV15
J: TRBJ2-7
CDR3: CATSRGSGSKYEQYF

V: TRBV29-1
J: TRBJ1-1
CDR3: CSVGAGTGGFGNTEAFF

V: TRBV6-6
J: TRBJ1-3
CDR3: CASRSTSRGNTIYF

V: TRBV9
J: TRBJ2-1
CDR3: CASDRVRSYNEQFF

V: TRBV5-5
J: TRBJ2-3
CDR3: CASSLDGTSTDTQYF

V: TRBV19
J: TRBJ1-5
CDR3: CASSIFRDRGLRNQPQHF

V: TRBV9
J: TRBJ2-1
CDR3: CASSVGGARTANEQFF

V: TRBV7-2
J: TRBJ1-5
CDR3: CASSVLGVKQPQHF

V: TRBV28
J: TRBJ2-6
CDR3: CASSPRQSGANVLTF

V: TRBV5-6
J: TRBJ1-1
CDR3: CASSEQGRTEAFF

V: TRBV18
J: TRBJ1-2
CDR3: CASSPTSREEGYTF

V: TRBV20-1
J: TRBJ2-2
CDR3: CSARVSGELFF

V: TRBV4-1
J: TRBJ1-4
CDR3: CASSQGVWGRALDNEKLFF

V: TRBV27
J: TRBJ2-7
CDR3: CASSLIQGMSSYEQYF